This T cell receptor (beta chain) was observed in a study of shared clonotypes between healthy human individuals. Overall study findings and caveats: Shared clonotypes: 4.5% to 6% naive CD4, around 4% naive CD8, 2.3% memory CD4, roughly 0.4% memory CD8.

The CDR3 has 16 residues. Germline V gene sequence: CDR1 MDHEN, CDR2 SYDVKM. Trimming took off 1 base at V and 0 bases at J, with 11 bases between the two ends. The authors ran the assay at deep level. Assay used: immunoSEQ multiplex PCR; TCRdb lists only in-frame clones, some missing. The sample holds around 2,000,000 clones, roughly 91% seen once. Naive CD8 cells lacked CD45RO and underwent positive selection for CCR7, leaving out terminally differentiated effector memory CD45RA+ cells. For this clone: The antigen remains undetermined.

Sequencing was done on a sample of naive CD8+ T cells from PBMCs. The chain couples TRBV28 to TRBJ2-3; tentative D call: TRBD2 (5 bases). This sequence originates from a man aged 18 to 29 in good health. Some clones in this sample may be carry-over from other donors' samples. CDR3 region: CASSLSSGESTDTQYF. CDR3 bases: TGTGCCAGCAGTTTATCCAGCGGAGAGAGCACAGATACGCAGTATTTT.